This T cell receptor beta chain came from a study of metastatic and nonmetastatic thyroid tumors (TCRdb year 2020). A note on the overall study: For patients with malignant and with benign thyroid disease, the researchers compared repertoires between peripheral blood samples and tumor or nodule tissue samples. Summary of the overall study and its limitations: In both blood and tumor samples, malignant tumors were reported to have significantly higher TCR beta diversity than benign nodules.

To prepare the library, PCR was applied. Reads for this sample came from an Illumina HiSeq 4000. The TCR beta-chain CDR3 region of each patient was profiled by high-throughput sequencing. Concerning the study's data processing: Drawing on CDR3 differences between clinicopathological groups, the researchers built a classifier meant to tell apart patients with distant-metastatic papillary thyroid cancer. The Shannon index was used to assess repertoire diversity, and the Morisita-Horn index was used to assess tumor-blood repertoire similarity. The public reads were reprocessed in TCRdb via fastp at Q25 and MiXCR, keeping in-frame beta chains. None of the V and J calls come from the authors' own analysis; TCRdb made them. For this sample there are 30,000 to 45,000 clones; more than 25% appear just once. The ten largest clones represent approximately 10% of the sample. In its sample, this clone was seen many times. Its antigen is still unknown. Base qualities are missing; no much larger clone stands one base away.

CDR1 and CDR2, per the germline V gene, are MDHEN and SYDVKM. Including the terminal cysteine and phenylalanine, the CDR3 comprises 14 residues. Only CDR3 DNA remains: 42 bases, in frame from the first base. V drops 5 bases and J drops 4 bases, leaving 14 bases in between. None of the patients had been given any treatment before thyroid surgery. The study retrospectively analysed patient clinical samples collected from the early 2010s to the late 2010s using T-cell receptor beta sequencing. Sequencing input: blood. The clonotype comes from a male donor with papillary thyroid cancer or a benign thyroid nodule (not recorded which). Some clones in this sample may be carry-over from other donors' samples. The sequence joins TRBV28 to TRBJ2-5, with the D call perhaps TRBD1 or TRBD2, as 5 bases match in each case. The CDR3 region: CASSLHGGGETQYF. The nucleotides read TGTGCCAGCAGTCTTCATGGGGGTGGAGAGACCCAGTACTTC.